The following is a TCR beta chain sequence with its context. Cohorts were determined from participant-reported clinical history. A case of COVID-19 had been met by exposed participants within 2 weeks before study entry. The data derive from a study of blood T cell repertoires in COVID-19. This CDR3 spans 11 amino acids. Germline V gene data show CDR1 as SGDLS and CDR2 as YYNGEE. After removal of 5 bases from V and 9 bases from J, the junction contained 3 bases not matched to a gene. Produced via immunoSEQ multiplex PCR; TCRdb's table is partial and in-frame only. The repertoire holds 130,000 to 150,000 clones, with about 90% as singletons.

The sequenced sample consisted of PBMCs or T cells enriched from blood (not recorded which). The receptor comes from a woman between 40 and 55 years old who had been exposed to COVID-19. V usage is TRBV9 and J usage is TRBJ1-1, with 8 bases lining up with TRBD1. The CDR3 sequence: CASRGQGKAFF. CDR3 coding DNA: TGTGCCAGCAGAGGACAGGGTAAAGCTTTCTTT.